This T cell receptor beta chain was captured by sequencing in a study of cytomegalovirus exposure and HLA in healthy donors. Broader study findings: HLA-A and HLA-B allele assignments for most subjects were reportedly predicted accurately using TCR beta sequences. Earlier analysis yielded a pattern in which most TCR beta V segments were productive about 90% or about 30% of the time. Sequencing likely produced, as an artifact, a cluster of highly shared sequence variants.

The CDR3 runs 15 residues. V dropped 1 base and J dropped 0 bases, with 7 bases sitting between them. Germline V gene lookup returns CDR1 MNHNS and CDR2 SASEGT. In the PCR, 60 Vbeta and 13 Jbeta primers were used. Produced via immunoSEQ multiplex PCR; TCRdb's table is partial and in-frame only. The sample records about 150,000 clones, around 72% being singletons. Remarks on this clone: No antigen is known for it.

The chain combines TRBV6-1 with TRBJ2-1; D may be TRBD1 (5 bases). Material for sequencing was PBMCs. The sequence derives from a man aged 35-49 years in good health and CMV-seronegative. CDR3 nucleotide sequence: TGTGCCAGCAGTGAAGTTGACAGCTCCTACAATGAGCAGTTCTTC. The encoded protein is CASSEVDSSYNEQFF.